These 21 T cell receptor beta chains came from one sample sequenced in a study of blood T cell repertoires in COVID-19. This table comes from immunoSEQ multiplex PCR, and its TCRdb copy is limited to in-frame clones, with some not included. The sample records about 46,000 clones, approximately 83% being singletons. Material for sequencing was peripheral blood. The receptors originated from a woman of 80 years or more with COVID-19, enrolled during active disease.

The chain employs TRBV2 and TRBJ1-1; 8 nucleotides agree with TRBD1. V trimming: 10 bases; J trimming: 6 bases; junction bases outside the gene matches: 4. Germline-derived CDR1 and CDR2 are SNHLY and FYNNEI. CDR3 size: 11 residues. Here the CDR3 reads CATGQGSEAFF. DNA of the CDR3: TGTGCCACCGGACAGGGCTCTGAAGCTTTCTTT.

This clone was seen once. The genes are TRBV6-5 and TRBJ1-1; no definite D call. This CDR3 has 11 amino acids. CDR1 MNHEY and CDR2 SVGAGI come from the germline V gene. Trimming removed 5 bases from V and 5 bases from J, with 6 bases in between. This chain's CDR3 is CASSRGTEAFF. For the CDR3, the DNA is TGTGCCAGCAGTCGCGGAACTGAAGCTTTCTTT.

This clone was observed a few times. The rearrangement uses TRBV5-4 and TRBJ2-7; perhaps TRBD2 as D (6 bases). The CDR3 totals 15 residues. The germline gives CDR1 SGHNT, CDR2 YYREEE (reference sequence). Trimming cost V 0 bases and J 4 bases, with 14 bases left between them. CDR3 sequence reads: CASSLGGRTVYEQYF. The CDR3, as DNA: TGTGCCAGCAGCTTGGGAGGGAGGACCGTTTACGAGCAGTACTTC.

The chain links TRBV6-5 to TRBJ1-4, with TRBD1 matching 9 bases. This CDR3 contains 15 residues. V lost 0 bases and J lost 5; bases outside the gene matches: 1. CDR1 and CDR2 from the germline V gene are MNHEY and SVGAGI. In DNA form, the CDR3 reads TGTGCCAGCAGTTACTCGGACAGGGGAAATGAAAAACTGTTTTTT. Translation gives CASSYSDRGNEKLFF.

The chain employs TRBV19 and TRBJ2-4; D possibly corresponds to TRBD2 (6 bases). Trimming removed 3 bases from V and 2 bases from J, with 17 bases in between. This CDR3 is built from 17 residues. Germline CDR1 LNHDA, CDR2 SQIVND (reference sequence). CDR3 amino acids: CASSIRVASVTKNIQYF. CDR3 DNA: TGTGCCAGTAGTATTCGTGTCGCTAGCGTTACCAAAAACATTCAGTACTTC.

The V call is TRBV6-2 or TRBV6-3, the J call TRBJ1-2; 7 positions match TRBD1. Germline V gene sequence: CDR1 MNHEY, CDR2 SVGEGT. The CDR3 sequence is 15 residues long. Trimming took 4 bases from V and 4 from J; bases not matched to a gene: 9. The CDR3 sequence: CASSFPRTGFYGYTF. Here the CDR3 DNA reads TGTGCCAGCAGTTTCCCGCGGACAGGATTCTATGGCTACACCTTC.

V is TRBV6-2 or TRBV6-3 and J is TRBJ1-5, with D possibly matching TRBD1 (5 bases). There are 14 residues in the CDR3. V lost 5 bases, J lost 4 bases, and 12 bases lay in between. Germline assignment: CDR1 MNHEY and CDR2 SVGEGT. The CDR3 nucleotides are TGTGCCAGCAGTCTGAGACAGATAAATCAGCCCCAGCATTTT. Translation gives CASSLRQINQPQHF.

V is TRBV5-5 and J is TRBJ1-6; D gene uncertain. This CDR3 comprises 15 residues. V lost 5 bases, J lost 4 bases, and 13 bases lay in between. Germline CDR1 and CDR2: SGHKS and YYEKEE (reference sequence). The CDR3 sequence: CASSPEATYNSPLHF. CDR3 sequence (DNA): TGTGCCAGCAGTCCGGAGGCCACGTATAATTCACCCCTCCACTTT.

Here the CDR3 DNA reads TGTGCCAGCAGCTTGGATAGCGGGAGGGTGGGGACCCAGTACTTC. It specifies CASSLDSGRVGTQYF. The chain uses TRBV5-4 and TRBJ2-5; 11 bases agree with TRBD2. The CDR3 extends over 15 amino acids. The germline V gene encodes CDR1 SGHNT and CDR2 YYREEE (reference sequence). V shed 0 bases, J shed 7 bases, and the junction held 5 bases outside the gene matches.

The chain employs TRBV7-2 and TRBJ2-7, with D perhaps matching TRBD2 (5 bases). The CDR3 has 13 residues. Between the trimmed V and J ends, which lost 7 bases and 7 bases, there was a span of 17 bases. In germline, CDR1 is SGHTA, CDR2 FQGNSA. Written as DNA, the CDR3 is TGTGCCAGCACCAGGACTGCCGGCCAGGAGCAGTACTTC. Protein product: CASTRTAGQEQYF.

In nucleotides, the CDR3 is TGTGCCAGCAGTGATTTTCACGGGTTGGGGGAGCTGTTTTTT. It encodes CASSDFHGLGELFF. This sequence joins TRBV2 and TRBJ2-2; D unresolved. V dropped 3 bases and J dropped 8 bases, with 13 bases sitting between them. The germline CDR1 and CDR2 sequences are SNHLY and FYNNEI. The CDR3 contains 14 residues.

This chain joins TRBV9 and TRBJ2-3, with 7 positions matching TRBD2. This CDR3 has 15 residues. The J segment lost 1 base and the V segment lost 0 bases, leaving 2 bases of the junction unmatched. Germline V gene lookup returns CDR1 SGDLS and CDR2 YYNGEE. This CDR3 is CASSVVTSGTDTQYF. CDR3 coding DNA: TGTGCCAGCAGCGTAGTCACTAGCGGCACAGATACGCAGTATTTT.

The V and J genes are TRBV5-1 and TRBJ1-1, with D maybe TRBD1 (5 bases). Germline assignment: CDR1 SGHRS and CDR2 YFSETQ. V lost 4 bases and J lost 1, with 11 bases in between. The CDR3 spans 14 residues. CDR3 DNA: TGCGCCAGCAGCCAAACTGACAGGAACACTGAAGCTTTCTTT. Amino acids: CASSQTDRNTEAFF.

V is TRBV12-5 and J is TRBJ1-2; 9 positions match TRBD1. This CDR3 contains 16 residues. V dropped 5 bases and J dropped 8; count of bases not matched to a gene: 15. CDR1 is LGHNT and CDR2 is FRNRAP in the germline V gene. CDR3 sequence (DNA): TGTGCTAGTGGTCCCCTGCCCGGGACAGGGTCCGGCGGCTACACCTTC. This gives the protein CASGPLPGTGSGGYTF.

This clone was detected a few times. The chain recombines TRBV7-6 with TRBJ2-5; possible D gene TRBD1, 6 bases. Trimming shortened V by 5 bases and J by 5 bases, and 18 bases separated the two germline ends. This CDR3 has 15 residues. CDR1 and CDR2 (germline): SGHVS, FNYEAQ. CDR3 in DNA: TGTGCCAGCAGCAACCAACAGGGACCCGGGGAGACCCAGTACTTC. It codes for CASSNQQGPGETQYF.

Written as DNA, the CDR3 is TGCGCCAGCAGCCCAGGCCGTGGGACAGGGAACACTGAAGCTTTCTTT. Its protein is CASSPGRGTGNTEAFF. This chain links TRBV5-1 with TRBJ1-1, with 8 bases matching TRBD1. This CDR3 region has 16 residues. Germline V gene data show CDR1 as SGHRS and CDR2 as YFSETQ. V lost 4 bases to trimming and J lost 1 base; unmatched junction nucleotides: 9.

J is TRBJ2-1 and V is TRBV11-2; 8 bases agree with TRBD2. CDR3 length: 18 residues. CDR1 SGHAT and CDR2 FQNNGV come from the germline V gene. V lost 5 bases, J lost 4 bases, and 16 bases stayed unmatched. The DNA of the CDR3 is TGTGCCAGCAGCCCGCTGTTGTCCCGGGAGGGCCGGTACAATGAGCAGTTCTTC. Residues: CASSPLLSREGRYNEQFF.

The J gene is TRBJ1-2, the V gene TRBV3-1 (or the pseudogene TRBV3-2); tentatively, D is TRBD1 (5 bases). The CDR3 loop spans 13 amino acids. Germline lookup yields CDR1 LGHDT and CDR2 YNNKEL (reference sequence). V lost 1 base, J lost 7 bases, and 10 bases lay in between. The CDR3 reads CASSQAQVGGYTF. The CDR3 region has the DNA TGTGCCAGCAGCCAAGCACAGGTCGGTGGCTACACCTTC.

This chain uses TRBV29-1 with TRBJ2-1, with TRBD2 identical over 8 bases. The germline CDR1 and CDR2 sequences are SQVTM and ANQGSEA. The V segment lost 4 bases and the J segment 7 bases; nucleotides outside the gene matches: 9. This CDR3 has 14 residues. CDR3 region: CSVGMAGGPNEQFF. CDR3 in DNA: TGCAGCGTTGGGATGGCGGGGGGTCCTAATGAGCAGTTCTTC.

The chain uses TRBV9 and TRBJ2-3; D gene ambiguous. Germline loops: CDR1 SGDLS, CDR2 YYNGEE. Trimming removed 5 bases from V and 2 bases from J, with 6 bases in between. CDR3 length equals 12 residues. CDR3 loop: CASRGLTDTQYF. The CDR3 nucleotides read TGTGCCAGCAGGGGCCTCACAGATACGCAGTATTTT.

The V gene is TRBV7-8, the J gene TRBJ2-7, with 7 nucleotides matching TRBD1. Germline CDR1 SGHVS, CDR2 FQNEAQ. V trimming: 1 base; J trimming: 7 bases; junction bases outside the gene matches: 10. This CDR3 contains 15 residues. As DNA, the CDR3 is TGTGCCAGCAGCTTAGACCGGACAGGCCTCCGGGAGCAGTACTTC. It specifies CASSLDRTGLREQYF.